This T cell receptor (beta chain) was sequenced during a study of shared clonotypes between healthy human individuals (TCRdb year 2020). With regard to the full study: The cohort comprised a couple of women and a few men aged 18 to 49 years. For each donor, CD4 naive and CD4 memory were each given three plates, CD8 naive was given two plates, and CD8 memory was given one plate. To estimate repertoire size and how much clonotypes are shared between individuals, the study performed deep sequencing of blood TCR repertoires from roughly five healthy adults. To increase sequencing depth and limit assay-specific biases, different laboratories used diverse techniques to prepare libraries and sequence TCR repertoires. Per donor, leukapheresis produced somewhere between about 0.9 and 9 billion PBMCs. Results the study describes overall, beyond this receptor: Clonotypes shared by all four sorted-subset donors showed higher generation probabilities than non-shared clonotypes. Sampling was limited to blood, and TCR repertoires in tissue likely differ from TCR repertoires in blood. When a handful of donors were compared, the shared fraction of clonotypes was approximately 5% for naive CD4, 3.5% to 4% for naive CD8, 2.3% for memory CD4, and under 0.5% for memory CD8. Incomplete sequencing was indicated by rarefaction of sorted-subset datasets, despite the large sequencing depth. The genetic and exposure-history diversity represented was limited by the small number of donors. Naive subsets generally had larger estimated clonotype richness than memory subsets. Pairwise subsampling led to the expectation that sequencing depth would affect the degree of clonotype sharing among donors.

Donors were healthy HIV-negative adults with no recently reported acute infections or vaccinations. All donors were Caucasian adults living in Nashville, Tennessee, USA. Magnetic negative selection was used to enrich CD4+ T cells, after which naive cells were positively selected on CD45RA and the negative fraction became the memory subset. Blood was collected by leukapheresis, and PBMCs were isolated by Ficoll-Histopaque density gradient centrifugation and then cryopreserved in liquid nitrogen vapor phase. Purity and quantity of every magnetically sorted T cell population were checked by analytical flow cytometry. From each sorted fraction, genomic DNA was isolated and quantified by UV absorbance on a Nanodrop 2000c. Comments on this clone: The antigen it recognizes is unknown. No much larger clonotype is one base removed from it; base qualities were not supplied.

Using the deep immunoSEQ assay, multiplex PCR amplified TCR CDR3 regions from genomic DNA. Extracted genomic DNA from each cell subset was spread evenly across all wells of several immunoSEQ 96-well plates, with each plate serving as a replicate. For sorted subsets, around 200 ng genomic DNA, equal to tens of thousands of T cell genomes, was loaded into each replicate PCR. The purified libraries were quantified using a Qubit 3.0 fluorometer, sized with a Bioanalyzer 2100, and then quantified again using the KAPA Library Quantification kit. Every immunoSEQ 96-well plate was sequenced on a separate single-read 150-cycle Illumina NextSeq 550 flow cell. In the original analysis: Because only junctional sequences without quality scores were contained in the immunoSEQ output, filtering matching that applied to full-length reads could not be performed. Sequences were annotated with PyIR, a Python wrapper for IgBLAST v1.9, using IMGT germline references to assign V/J genes and CDR3. Any read was removed if the V/J assignment was weak (E-value above 1e-6), the CDR3 was missing, or the read contained stop codons, out-of-frame junctions, or ambiguous translated residues. A V3J clonotype was defined by an identical inferred V gene, J gene, and CDR3 amino acid sequence. Percentage overlap between repertoires was calculated by dividing the number of shared unique clonotypes by the size of the smaller repertoire. RTK rarefaction, the Chao1 estimator, and Recon v2.1 estimates of unobserved clonotypes were used to assess repertoire richness. OLGA was used to compute generation probabilities for all TCRbeta clonotypes that the gDNA method yielded from a handful of donors. TCRdb carries this immuneACCESS record with in-frame sequences only. Its versions omit some clonotypes, under half of them owing to an unresolved V gene in the studies checked, with the rest unexplained. The V and J calls and clone size come from that table; D and trimming were worked out from the DNA. The sample table records 2 million to 2.5 million clones; about nine tenths of these occur just once. 0.37% of the sample is held by the ten biggest clonotypes.

Trimming takes 0 bases from V and 10 bases from J, and the germline ends sit 16 bases apart. Sequences LGHNA (CDR1) and YNFKEQ (CDR2) are obtained from the germline V gene. The CDR3, cysteine through phenylalanine, is 16 amino acids long. The only DNA kept is the CDR3, 48 bases in frame from the first base. The source is a young man in good health. Some clones in this sample may be carry-over from other donors' samples. Sequenced: naive CD4+ T cells from PBMCs. The cell subset or site tag for this specimen amounts to: CD45RA+ positively selected. The V gene is TRBV4-2 and the J gene is TRBJ1-6; the D gene is unclear. The DNA sequence is TGTGCCAGCAGCCAAGATAGAGGACTACCAACCTCACCCCTCCACTTT. It specifies CASSQDRGLPTSPLHF.